The 28 T cell receptor beta chains listed next were all sequenced from one sample in a study of identical twins. TCRdb reprocessed the 5' RACE reads with MiXCR, giving one entry per CDR3 protein. The table has roughly 500,000 distinct CDR3 sequences, roughly a fifth seen once. These data also featured in a second study, about T cells expressing NK-cell markers.

Sequencing was performed on CD4+ T cells sorted from blood. The receptors originated from a woman aged 18-29 years in good health.

The chain combines TRBV6-2 or TRBV6-3 with TRBJ2-7; D uncertain. Germline V lookup: CDR1 MNHEY, CDR2 SVGEGT. The V gene lost 3 bases and the J gene lost 2 bases, with 11 bases spanning the gap. This CDR3 comprises 14 residues. DNA of the CDR3: TGTGCCAGCAGTTATGTGCTCCCTACCTACGAGCAGTACTTC. Its protein is CASSYVLPTYEQYF.

This clonotype turned up a few times. The V and J genes are TRBV20-1 and TRBJ1-2; 7 bases match TRBD1. The germline gives CDR1 DFQATT, CDR2 SNEGSKA (reference sequence). Germline trimming cut 6 bases from V and 2 bases from J; bases unmatched to any gene: 9. CDR3 size: 14 residues. The CDR3 reads CSAQTGRSNYGYTF. CDR3 sequence (DNA): TGCAGTGCCCAGACAGGGAGGTCCAACTATGGCTACACCTTC.

The chain is built from TRBV9 and TRBJ2-1; no firm D call. The CDR3 loop spans 12 amino acids. Germline lookup yields CDR1 SGDLS and CDR2 YYNGEE. Between the trimmed V and J ends, which lost 6 bases and 6 bases, there was a span of 10 bases. The CDR3 DNA sequence: TGTGCCAGCAATCGAAACGGCAATGAGCAGTTCTTC. Translation gives CASNRNGNEQFF.

The chain combines TRBV5-1 with TRBJ2-5, with D possibly matching TRBD2 (5 bases). The CDR3 runs to 11 residues. CDR1 SGHRS and CDR2 YFSETQ come from the germline V gene. The ends were cut back, 6 bases at V and 4 bases at J, with 7 bases in the middle. The DNA for the CDR3 is TGCGCCAGCATCGCGGGAGAGACCCAGTACTTC. Translation gives CASIAGETQYF.

J is TRBJ2-3 and V is TRBV7-6; D possibly corresponds to TRBD2 (6 bases). There are 17 residues in the CDR3. Germline V CDR1 and CDR2: SGHVS, FNYEAQ. Trimming removed 5 bases from V and 9 bases from J, with 27 bases in between. The CDR3: CASSLISPGLQAGTQYF. CDR3 coding DNA: TGTGCCAGCAGCCTCATCTCCCCGGGACTCCAAGCAGGAACGCAGTATTTT.

This clonotype was counted many times. V usage is TRBV5-1 and J usage is TRBJ2-7; tentatively, D is TRBD2 (6 bases). This CDR3 has 18 residues. Germline CDR1 and CDR2: SGHRS and YFSETQ. V gave up 1 base and J gave up 1 base, with 21 bases separating them. CDR3: CASSLWDLHRRESYEQYF. CDR3 nucleotide sequence: TGCGCCAGCAGCTTGTGGGACCTTCACAGGAGGGAGTCCTACGAGCAGTACTTC.

The gene calls are TRBV5-4 and TRBJ1-1; unclear D gene. Germline CDR1 SGHNT, CDR2 YYREEE (reference sequence). This CDR3 contains 14 residues. Deletions cut 1 base from V and 1 base from J, with 8 bases between. This chain's CDR3 is CASSLPKGNTEAFF. The CDR3 bases are TGTGCCAGCAGCTTGCCGAAGGGGAACACTGAAGCTTTCTTT.

This clonotype was detected a few times. The rearrangement links TRBV5-1 to TRBJ2-3; the match to TRBD2 covers 7 bases. In germline, CDR1 is SGHRS, CDR2 YFSETQ. Trimming removed 6 bases from V and 4 bases from J; junction bases left unmatched: 8. The CDR3 is made up of 14 amino acids. The CDR3 protein is CASKEGGLADTQYF. In DNA, the CDR3 is TGCGCCAGCAAAGAGGGAGGGCTCGCAGATACGCAGTATTTT.

This clonotype was detected a few times. The gene calls are TRBV12-3 or TRBV12-4 and TRBJ2-5; D uncertain. The germline V and J ends were trimmed by 2 bases and 2 bases, with 9 bases remaining between them. The CDR3 totals 14 residues. CDR3 DNA: TGTGCCAGCAGTTTAAGGTCCAGACAAGAGACCCAGTACTTC. Protein product: CASSLRSRQETQYF.

In this sample, this clonotype turned up a few times. The rearrangement uses TRBV5-1 and TRBJ2-5; D gene unclear. V gave up 5 bases and J gave up 4 bases, with 21 bases separating them. CDR3 size: 16 residues. Germline CDR1 SGHRS, CDR2 YFSETQ. This CDR3 is CASRLGSFGLGETQYF. The CDR3, as DNA: TGCGCCAGCAGATTAGGGTCCTTCGGGCTCGGAGAGACCCAGTACTTC.

The DNA of the CDR3 is TGTGCCAGCAGCTTCACGGGGCAGGTCAAAGAGACCCAGTACTTC. Its translation: CASSFTGQVKETQYF. The rearrangement joins TRBV5-6 to TRBJ2-5; D may correspond to TRBD1 or TRBD2 (5 bases each). V lost 2 bases to trimming and J lost 3 bases, with 14 bases between them. Germline lookup yields CDR1 SGHDT and CDR2 YYEEEE. The CDR3 is 15 amino acids.

The chain combines TRBV20-1 with TRBJ1-3; D remains unclear. The CDR3 extends over 11 amino acids. The germline V gene has CDR1 DFQATT and CDR2 SNEGSKA (reference sequence). V was trimmed by 7 bases and J by 4 bases, leaving 8 bases between them. The CDR3 is CSGESGNTIYF. The DNA of the CDR3 is TGCAGTGGGGAGTCAGGAAACACCATATATTTT.

This clonotype was detected many times. The chain uses TRBV7-9 and TRBJ1-5; no definite D call. The CDR3 is made up of 13 amino acids. In germline, CDR1 is SEHNR, CDR2 FQNEAQ (reference sequence). V lost 1 base to trimming and J lost 0 bases, with 1 base between them. For the CDR3, the DNA is TGTGCCAGCAGCTTAGTTAGCAATCAGCCCCAGCATTTT. This gives the protein CASSLVSNQPQHF.

This clonotype appeared a few times. The chain combines TRBV5-6 with TRBJ2-2; D remains ambiguous. CDR1 SGHDT and CDR2 YYEEEE come from the germline V gene. V lost 1 base, J lost 2 bases, and 9 bases lay in between. This CDR3 spans 15 amino acids. The DNA of the CDR3 is TGTGCCAGCAGCTTGATCGGAGATAACACCGGGGAGCTGTTTTTT. Translating gives CASSLIGDNTGELFF.

This clonotype was detected once. The J gene is TRBJ2-2, the V gene TRBV20-1, with TRBD2 identical over 8 bases. The CDR3 has 15 residues. Germline trimming cut 6 bases from V and 9 bases from J; bases unmatched to any gene: 15. Germline V gene lookup returns CDR1 DFQATT and CDR2 SNEGSKA (reference sequence). The DNA of the CDR3 is TGCAGTGCCAGCGGTGCACCTCGGGGGGGCCGGGAGCTGTTTTTT. This encodes CSASGAPRGGRELFF.

The V and J genes are TRBV5-1 and TRBJ2-3, with a tentative D call TRBD2 (5 bases). The germline V gene encodes CDR1 SGHRS and CDR2 YFSETQ. The CDR3 runs 15 residues. With 4 bases removed from V and 5 bases from J, the gap between germline ends came to 17 bases. The CDR3 DNA reads as TGCGCCAGCAGCCCCATGGGTAGTGAGGGAGATACGCAGTATTTT. Translating it yields CASSPMGSEGDTQYF.

This clonotype appeared a few times. This chain links TRBV12-3 or TRBV12-4 with TRBJ2-3; tentative D call: TRBD1 (6 bases). V lost 2 bases and J 0 bases, leaving 12 bases between the germline ends. The CDR3 runs to 16 residues. CDR3 coding DNA: TGTGCCAGCAGTTTATCGAGGACAGTGAGCACAGATACGCAGTATTTT. It encodes CASSLSRTVSTDTQYF.

The rearrangement uses TRBV20-1 and TRBJ1-1, with 8 bases aligning to TRBD1. The germline gives CDR1 DFQATT, CDR2 SNEGSKA (reference sequence). The junction had 0 bases not matched to a gene; V was cut back by 5 bases and J by 4 bases. CDR3 size: 11 residues. The CDR3 loop reads CSAGQGTEAFF. CDR3 in DNA: TGCAGTGCTGGACAGGGCACTGAAGCTTTCTTT.

CDR3 coding DNA: TGCGCCAGCAGCTTGGGGGCCGCGGTGAATGGGAATGAGCAGTTCTTC. This gives the protein CASSLGAAVNGNEQFF. The rearrangement uses TRBV5-1 and TRBJ2-1; no reliable D call. This CDR3 contains 16 residues. The V gene's germline CDR1 is SGHRS and CDR2 YFSETQ. Trimming removed 0 bases at V and 7 bases at J, with 17 bases between. Combining the CDR3 with reference TRBV5-1 and TRBJ2-1 gives the whole variable domain KAGVTQTPRYLIKTRGQQVTLSCSPISGHRSVSWYQQTPGQGLQFLFEYFSETQRNKGNFPGRFSGRQFSNSRSEMNVSTLELGDSALYLCASSLGAAVNGNEQFFGPGTRLTVL.

In its sample, this clonotype was seen many times. This chain joins TRBV5-1 and TRBJ1-4; perhaps TRBD1 as D (5 bases). The CDR3 is 17 amino acids. The V end was cut by 0 bases, the J end by 7 bases, with 19 bases between. Germline-derived CDR1 and CDR2 are SGHRS and YFSETQ. The CDR3 region is CASSLGSQTGWSEKLFF. CDR3 bases: TGCGCCAGCAGCTTGGGATCACAAACAGGATGGAGTGAAAAACTGTTTTTT.

This rearrangement joins TRBV20-1 to TRBJ2-3, with 10 bases aligning to TRBD2. CDR1 and CDR2 from the germline V gene are DFQATT and SNEGSKA (reference sequence). The CDR3 totals 15 residues. After removal of 0 bases from V and 5 bases from J, the junction contained 5 bases not matched to a gene. This CDR3 reads CSARDERGGQDTQYF. Written as DNA, the CDR3 is TGCAGTGCTAGAGACGAGCGGGGGGGGCAAGATACGCAGTATTTT.

The chain combines TRBV12-3 or TRBV12-4 with TRBJ1-2, with TRBD1 as a possible D gene (6 bases). V was trimmed by 5 bases and J by 4 bases, leaving 17 bases between them. This CDR3 has 15 residues. The CDR3 loop reads CASSEAGTPFYGYTF. CDR3 DNA sequence: TGTGCCAGCAGTGAGGCCGGGACACCGTTCTATGGCTACACCTTC.

This clonotype was found a few times. The rearrangement links TRBV11-3 to TRBJ1-2, with D tentatively TRBD1 (6 bases). The V end lost 2 bases, the J end lost 4 bases, and 8 bases lay between the germline ends. Germline V gene lookup returns CDR1 SGHNT and CDR2 YENEEA. The CDR3 spans 13 residues. The CDR3 DNA sequence: TGTGCCAGCAGCTTACCGGACAGCTATGGCTACACCTTC. It encodes CASSLPDSYGYTF.

This clonotype was seen a few times. This chain connects TRBV12-3 or TRBV12-4 to TRBJ2-7; D is possibly TRBD1 (6 bases). This CDR3 has 13 amino acids. Trimming stripped 4 bases from V and 6 bases from J, with 13 bases between. Here the CDR3 reads CASSWDIVSEQYF. DNA for the CDR3: TGTGCCAGCAGTTGGGACATTGTAAGCGAGCAGTACTTC.

In its sample, this clonotype was seen many times. V is TRBV10-3 and J is TRBJ2-3; 7 positions agree with TRBD1. CDR3 length: 13 residues. The J segment lost 5 bases and the V segment lost 6 bases, leaving 5 bases of the junction unmatched. Looked up from germline, CDR1 is ENHRY and CDR2 is SYGVKD. CDR3 amino acids: CAISVDRVDTQYF. The CDR3 DNA sequence: TGTGCCATCAGCGTAGACAGGGTAGATACGCAGTATTTT.

V usage is TRBV2 and J usage is TRBJ1-2, with 7 positions matching TRBD1. Germline V gene sequence: CDR1 SNHLY, CDR2 FYNNEI. The ends lost 5 bases at V and 6 bases at J; junction bases unmatched: 6. The CDR3 has 13 residues. The CDR3 spells CASSIQGLNGYTF. CDR3 in DNA: TGTGCCAGCAGTATACAGGGGCTTAATGGCTACACCTTC.

The chain combines TRBV11-2 with TRBJ2-7; 10 bases map to TRBD2. The V and J ends lost 1 base and 4 bases, in that order; junction bases with no gene match: 7. Germline CDR1 reads SGHAT; CDR2 reads FQNNGV. This CDR3 comprises 16 residues. The CDR3 bases are TGTGCCAGCAGCTTAGGAACTAGCGGGACAGGATACGAGCAGTACTTC. Translating it yields CASSLGTSGTGYEQYF.

This clonotype was detected a few times. J is TRBJ2-3 and V is TRBV20-1, with 10 bases lining up with TRBD2. The CDR3 is made up of 14 amino acids. V shed 2 bases and J 11 bases; nucleotides not matched to a gene: 10. The germline CDR1 and CDR2 sequences are DFQATT and SNEGSKA (reference sequence). The CDR3 region is CSARWASGRVGQYF. Here the CDR3 DNA reads TGCAGTGCTAGATGGGCTAGCGGGAGAGTTGGGCAGTATTTT.